This TCR beta chain was sequenced for a study of identical twins. Unmatched junction bases numbered 11, after V lost 3 bases and J lost 4 bases. From germline, CDR1 is LGHDT and CDR2 YNNKEL (reference sequence). CDR3 length equals 18 residues. Each CDR3 protein is one row after TCRdb ran MiXCR on the 5' RACE reads. The data hold some 570,000 distinct CDR3 sequences, with 20% to 25% observed a single time. The sample was also linked to a second study, of yellow fever vaccine responses in identical twins.

The chain joins TRBV3-1 to TRBJ2-2; 10 positions match TRBD2. The sequence was obtained from a woman aged 18 to 35 in good health. Sequenced sample: CD4+ T cells sorted from blood. The CDR3 loop is CASSHPLTGTSATGELFF. CDR3 coding DNA: TGTGCCAGCAGCCATCCTCTGACCGGGACTAGCGCCACCGGGGAGCTGTTTTTT. Looking up the rest from reference TRBV3-1 and TRBJ2-2 gives the full variable domain: DTAVSQTPKYLVTQMGNDKSIKCEQNLGHDTMYWYKQDSKKFLKIMFSYNNKELIINETVPNRFSPKSPDKAHLNLHINSLELGDSAVYFCASSHPLTGTSATGELFFGEGSRLTVL.